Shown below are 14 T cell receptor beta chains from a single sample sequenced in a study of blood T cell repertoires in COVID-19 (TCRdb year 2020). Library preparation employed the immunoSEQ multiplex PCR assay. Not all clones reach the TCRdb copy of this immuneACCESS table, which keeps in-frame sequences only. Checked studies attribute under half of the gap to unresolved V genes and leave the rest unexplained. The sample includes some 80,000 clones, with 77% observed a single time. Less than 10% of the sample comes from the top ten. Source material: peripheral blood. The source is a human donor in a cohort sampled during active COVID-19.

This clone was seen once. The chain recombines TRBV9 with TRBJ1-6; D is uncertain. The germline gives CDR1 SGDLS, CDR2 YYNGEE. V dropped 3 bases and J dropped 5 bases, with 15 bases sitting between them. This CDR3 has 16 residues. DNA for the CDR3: TGTGCCAGCAGCGACCCCCGGTTTGGGCATAATTCACCCCTCCACTTT. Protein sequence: CASSDPRFGHNSPLHF.

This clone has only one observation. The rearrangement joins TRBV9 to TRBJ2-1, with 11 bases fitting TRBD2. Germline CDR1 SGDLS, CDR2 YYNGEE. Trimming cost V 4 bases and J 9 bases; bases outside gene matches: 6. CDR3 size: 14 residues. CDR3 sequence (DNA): TGTGCCAGCAGCCCGAGACTAGCGGGGTCTGAGCAGTTCTTC. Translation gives CASSPRLAGSEQFF.

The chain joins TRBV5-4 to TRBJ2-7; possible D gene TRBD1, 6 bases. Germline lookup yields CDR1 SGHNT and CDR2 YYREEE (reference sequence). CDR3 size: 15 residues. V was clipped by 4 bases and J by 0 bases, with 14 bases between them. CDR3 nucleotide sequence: TGTGCCAGCAGCCGCTACAGGGTCCCCTCCTACGAGCAGTACTTC. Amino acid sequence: CASSRYRVPSYEQYF.

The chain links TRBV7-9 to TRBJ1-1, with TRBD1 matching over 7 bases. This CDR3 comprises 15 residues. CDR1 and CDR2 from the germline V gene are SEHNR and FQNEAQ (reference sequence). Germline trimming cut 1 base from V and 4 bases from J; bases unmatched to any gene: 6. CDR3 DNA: TGTGCCAGCAGCTTAGTAATAGGGGGCGGCACTGAAGCTTTCTTT. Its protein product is CASSLVIGGGTEAFF.

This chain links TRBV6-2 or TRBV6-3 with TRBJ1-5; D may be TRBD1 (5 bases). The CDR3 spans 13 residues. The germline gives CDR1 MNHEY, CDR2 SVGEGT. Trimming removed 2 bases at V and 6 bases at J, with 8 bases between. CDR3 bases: TGTGCCAGCAGTTACGGGGGGTCTCAGCCCCAGCATTTT. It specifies CASSYGGSQPQHF.

CDR3 sequence: CASSQGYTTYEQYF. DNA of the CDR3: TGCGCCAGCAGCCAGGGCTACACCACCTACGAGCAGTACTTC. The chain is built from TRBV4-1 and TRBJ2-7; D remains ambiguous. Trimming took off 3 bases at V and 2 bases at J, with 11 bases between the two ends. Looked up from germline, CDR1 is MGHRA and CDR2 is YSYEKL. This CDR3 contains 14 residues.

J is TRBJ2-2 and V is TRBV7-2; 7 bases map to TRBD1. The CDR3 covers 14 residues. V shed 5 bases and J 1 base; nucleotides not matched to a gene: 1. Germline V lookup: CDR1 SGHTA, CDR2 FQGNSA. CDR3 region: CASSRTGNTGELFF. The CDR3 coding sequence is TGTGCCAGCAGCCGGACAGGGAACACCGGGGAGCTGTTTTTT. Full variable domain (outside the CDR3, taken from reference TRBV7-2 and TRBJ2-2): GAGVSQSPSNKVTEKGKDVELRCDPISGHTALYWYRQSLGQGLEFLIYFQGNSAPDKSGLPSDRFSAERTGGSVSTLTIQRTQQEDSAVYLCASSRTGNTGELFFGEGSRLTVL.

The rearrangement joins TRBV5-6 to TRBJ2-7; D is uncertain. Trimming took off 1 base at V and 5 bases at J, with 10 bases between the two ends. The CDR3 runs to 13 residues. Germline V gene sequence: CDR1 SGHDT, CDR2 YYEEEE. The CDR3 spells CASSLPPRHEQYF. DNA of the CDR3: TGTGCCAGCAGCTTGCCCCCCAGGCACGAGCAGTACTTC.

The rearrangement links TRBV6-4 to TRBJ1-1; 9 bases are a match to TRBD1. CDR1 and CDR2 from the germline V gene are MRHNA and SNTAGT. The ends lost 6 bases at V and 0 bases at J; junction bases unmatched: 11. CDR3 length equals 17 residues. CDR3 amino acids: CASSEKRQGDMNTEAFF. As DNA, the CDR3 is TGTGCCAGCAGCGAAAAGAGACAGGGGGACATGAACACTGAAGCTTTCTTT.

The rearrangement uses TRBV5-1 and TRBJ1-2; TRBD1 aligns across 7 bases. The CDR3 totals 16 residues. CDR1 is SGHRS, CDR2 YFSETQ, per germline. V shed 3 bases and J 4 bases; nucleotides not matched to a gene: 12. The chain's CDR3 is CASSSREGAHLYGYTF. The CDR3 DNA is TGCGCCAGCAGCTCTCGGGAGGGGGCGCATCTCTATGGCTACACCTTC.

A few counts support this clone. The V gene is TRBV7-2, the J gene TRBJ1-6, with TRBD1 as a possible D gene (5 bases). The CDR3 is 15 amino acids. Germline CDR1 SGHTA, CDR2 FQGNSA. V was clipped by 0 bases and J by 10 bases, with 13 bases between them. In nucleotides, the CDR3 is TGTGCCAGCAGCTTAGCGGACATGCCGTACTCACCCCTCCACTTT. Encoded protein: CASSLADMPYSPLHF.

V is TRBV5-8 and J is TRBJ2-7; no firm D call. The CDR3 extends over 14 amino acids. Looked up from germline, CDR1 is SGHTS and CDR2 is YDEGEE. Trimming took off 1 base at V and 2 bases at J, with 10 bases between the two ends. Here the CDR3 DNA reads TGTGCCAGCAGCTTGTCAGGTATTACCTACGAGCAGTACTTC. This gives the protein CASSLSGITYEQYF.

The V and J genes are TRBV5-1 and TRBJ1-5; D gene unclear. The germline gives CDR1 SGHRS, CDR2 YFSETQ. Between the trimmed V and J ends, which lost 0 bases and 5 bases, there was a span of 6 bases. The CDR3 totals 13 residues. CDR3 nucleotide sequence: TGCGCCAGCAGCTTGGACGGAGATCAGCCCCAGCATTTT. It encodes CASSLDGDQPQHF. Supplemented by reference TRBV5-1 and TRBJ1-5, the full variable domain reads KAGVTQTPRYLIKTRGQQVTLSCSPISGHRSVSWYQQTPGQGLQFLFEYFSETQRNKGNFPGRFSGRQFSNSRSEMNVSTLELGDSALYLCASSLDGDQPQHFGDGTRLSIL.

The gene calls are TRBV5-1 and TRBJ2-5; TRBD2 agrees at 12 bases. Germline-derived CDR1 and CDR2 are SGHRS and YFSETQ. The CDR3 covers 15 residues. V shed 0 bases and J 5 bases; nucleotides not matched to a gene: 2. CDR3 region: CASSLGTSGAETQYF. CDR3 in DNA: TGCGCCAGCAGCTTGGGGACTAGCGGGGCGGAGACCCAGTACTTC.